Shown below are 6 T cell receptor beta chains from a single sample sequenced in a study of T cell changes during pregnancy in multiple sclerosis. Clones were sequenced by immunoSEQ multiplex PCR, and TCRdb holds only the in-frame ones, with some missing. The sample records 44,000 or so clones, 85% to 90% being singletons. This specimen consisted of peripheral blood, obtained in the first trimester of pregnancy. Receptors originate from a female donor in good health, enrolled as a control in a pregnancy study.

This chain uses TRBV30 with TRBJ1-2, with D perhaps TRBD1 (5 bases). Germline V gene sequence: CDR1 GTSNPN, CDR2 SVGIG (reference sequence). The V end was cut by 3 bases, the J end by 8 bases, with 10 bases between. This CDR3 region has 11 residues. Written as DNA, the CDR3 is TGTGCCTGGAGGCAAGCAGGGGGCTACACCTTC. Translating gives CAWRQAGGYTF.

The rearrangement joins TRBV4-3 to TRBJ2-6; D not certain. Trimming left V 4 bases short and J 2 bases short, with 6 bases between. CDR3 length: 14 residues. Germline loops: CDR1 LGHNA, CDR2 YSLEER. The CDR3 here is CASSRLAGANVLTF. The CDR3 DNA sequence: TGCGCCAGCAGCCGGCTTGCTGGGGCCAACGTCCTGACTTTC.

The genes are TRBV7-9 and TRBJ1-2; no clear D. The CDR3 is 14 amino acids. Per the germline V gene, CDR1 is SEHNR and CDR2 is FQNEAQ (reference sequence). Trimming stripped 1 base from V and 4 bases from J, with 10 bases between. The CDR3 here is CASSLEQAPYGYTF. For the CDR3, the DNA is TGTGCCAGCAGCTTAGAGCAGGCTCCCTATGGCTACACCTTC.

The chain carries TRBV6-6 and TRBJ2-2, with D hard to call. Germline V CDR1 and CDR2: MNHNY, SVGAGI (reference sequence). The ends were cut back, 4 bases at V and 1 base at J, with 4 bases in the middle. This CDR3 has 13 residues. The CDR3 coding sequence is TGTGCCAGCAGTTTCGGGAACACCGGGGAGCTGTTTTTT. Protein: CASSFGNTGELFF.

V gene TRBV5-6 combines with J gene TRBJ2-2; D may be TRBD2 (5 bases). The V end lost 4 bases, the J end lost 3 bases, and 16 bases lay between the germline ends. The CDR3 runs 16 residues. In germline, CDR1 is SGHDT, CDR2 YYEEEE. CDR3 in DNA: TGTGCCAGCAGCCCTCCCTCTAGCTACTACACCGGGGAGCTGTTTTTT. Translated: CASSPPSSYYTGELFF.

This chain joins TRBV29-1 and TRBJ2-1; D may be TRBD2 (5 bases). Trimming shortened V by 6 bases and J by 4 bases, and 10 bases separated the two germline ends. The CDR3 has 12 residues. Germline values: CDR1 SQVTM, CDR2 ANQGSEA. CDR3 nucleotides: TGCAGCGTAAGGACTCTTTACAATGAGCAGTTCTTC. It codes for CSVRTLYNEQFF.